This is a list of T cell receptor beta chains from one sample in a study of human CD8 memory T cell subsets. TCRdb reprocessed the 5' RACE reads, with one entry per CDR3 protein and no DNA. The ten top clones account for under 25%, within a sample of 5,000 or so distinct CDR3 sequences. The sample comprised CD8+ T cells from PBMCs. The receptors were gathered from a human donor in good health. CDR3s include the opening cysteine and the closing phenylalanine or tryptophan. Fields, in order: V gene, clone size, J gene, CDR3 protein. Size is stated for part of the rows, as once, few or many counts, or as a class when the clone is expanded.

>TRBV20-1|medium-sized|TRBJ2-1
CSAKVGENNEQFF
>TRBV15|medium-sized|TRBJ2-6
CATSRESEGQAGANVLTF
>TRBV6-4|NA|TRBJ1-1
CASSASGGVSEAFF
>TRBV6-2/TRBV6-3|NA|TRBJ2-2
CASSLAREAGELFF
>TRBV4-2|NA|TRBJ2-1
CASSQDGPLEPNEQFF
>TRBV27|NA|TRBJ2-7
CASSFAPDSSYEQYF
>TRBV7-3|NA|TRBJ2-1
CASSLKLAVYNEQFF
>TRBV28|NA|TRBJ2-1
CASSFLTSGSYEQFF
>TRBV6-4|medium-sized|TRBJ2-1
CASSGLAGAYNEQFF
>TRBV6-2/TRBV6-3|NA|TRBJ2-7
CASSYRDSSYEQYF
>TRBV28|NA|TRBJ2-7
CASLPEDSSYEQYF
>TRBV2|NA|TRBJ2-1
CASREGLAGLSSYNEQFF
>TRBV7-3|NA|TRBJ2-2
CASSRPFTGELFF
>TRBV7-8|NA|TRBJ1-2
CASRPGSGIYTF
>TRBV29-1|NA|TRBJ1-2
CSVEYQGYGYTF
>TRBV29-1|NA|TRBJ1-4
CSVGGTGAGGEKLFF
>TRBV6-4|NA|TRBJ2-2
CASSDSAGGGGGELFF
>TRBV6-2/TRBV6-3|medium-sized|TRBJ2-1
CASSYGEWGDNEQFF
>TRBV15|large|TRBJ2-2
CATSREAGGVAGELFF
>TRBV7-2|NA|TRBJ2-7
CASSSSQGFEQYF
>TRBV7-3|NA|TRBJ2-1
CASSLGDGLAARSYNEQFF
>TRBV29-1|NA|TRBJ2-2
CSARDRAEAGELFF
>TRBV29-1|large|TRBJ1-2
CSVEWGGLNYGYTF
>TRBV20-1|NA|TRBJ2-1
CSARDQLAGDIREQFF
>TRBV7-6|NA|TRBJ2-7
CASSLSPEYEQYF
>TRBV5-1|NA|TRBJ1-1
CASSLGWGNTEAFF
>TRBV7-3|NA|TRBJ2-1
CASSLGGQNNEQFF
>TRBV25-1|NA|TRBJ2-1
CASREAGYNEQFF
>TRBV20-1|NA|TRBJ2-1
CSARDPGLEFNEQFF
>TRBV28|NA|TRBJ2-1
CASSLTQGRDEQFF
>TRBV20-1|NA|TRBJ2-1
CSAPSGHVEQFF
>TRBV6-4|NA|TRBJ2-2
CASSDFSLPGELFF
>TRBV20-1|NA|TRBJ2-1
CSASQPTPSGYHEQFF
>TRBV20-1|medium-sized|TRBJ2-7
CSARVDTGIYEQYF
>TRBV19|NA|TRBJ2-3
CASKVTAMTDTQYF
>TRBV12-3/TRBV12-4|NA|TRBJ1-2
CASSWGDDGYTF
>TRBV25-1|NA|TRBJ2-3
CASSELAGDTDTQYF
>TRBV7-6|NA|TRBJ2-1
CASSHRQIEQFF
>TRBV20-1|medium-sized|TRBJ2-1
CSARDLGGSSYNEQFF
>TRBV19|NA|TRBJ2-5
CASSSLGQGYETQYF
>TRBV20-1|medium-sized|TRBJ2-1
CSAREGGGYNEQFF
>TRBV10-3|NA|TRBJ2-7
CAISFSAYEQYF
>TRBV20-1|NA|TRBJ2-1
CSASTAGDYNEQFF
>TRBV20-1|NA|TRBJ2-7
CRLKTAPTLASYEQYF
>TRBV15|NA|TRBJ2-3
CATSSAGGPTDTQYF
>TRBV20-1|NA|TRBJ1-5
CSARSYENQPQHF
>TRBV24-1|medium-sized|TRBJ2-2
CATSDSGLATGELFF
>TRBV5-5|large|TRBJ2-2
CASSLVEENTGELFF
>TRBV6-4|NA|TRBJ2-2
CASSEGAGQHGELFF
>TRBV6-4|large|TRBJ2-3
CASSDRTGDTDTQYF
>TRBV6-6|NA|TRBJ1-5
CASSYSIVGEGGQPQHF